Included here is one TCR beta chain sequence, with context. Its target is unknown. Arm-PCR of CDR3 regions and iRepertoire HTBI primers were the basis on which TCR beta libraries were built. TCRdb re-derived calls from the multiplex PCR reads in MiXCR, one entry per CDR3 protein. The sample carries under 450,000 distinct CDR3 sequences, 20% to 25% recorded once. The source of the sample is a study of regulatory T cells in long-lasting Graves disease. Study results and caveats: Persistent patients shared more public clonotypes (2,741) than newly diagnosed patients (966). It was in persistent disease that TRBV28, TRBJ1-2 and TRBJ2-5 were favored. Patients with persistent Graves' had lower TCR diversity than newly diagnosed patients.

The V and J ends lost 5 bases and 7 bases respectively, with 15 bases between them. Germline-derived CDR1 and CDR2 are SGHRS and YFSETQ. The CDR3 is 13 residues long. Time point here: persistent/refractory GD, antithyroid drugs over 5 years with positive TRAb. The TCR library was made from RNA extracted from PBMCs. It was American Thyroid Association guidelines that determined Graves' disease diagnosis. The sequencing used peripheral blood mononuclear cells (PBMCs), collected when the disease was refractory, from a patient treated with antithyroid drugs. The receptor was isolated from a woman aged 40 to 50 with Graves disease. This sequence joins TRBV5-1 and TRBJ1-2; no firm D call. The CDR3 nucleotides read TGCGCCAGCAGACCCACAGACACCCCTGGCTACACCTTC. This codes for CASRPTDTPGYTF.